The 13 T cell receptor beta chains listed next were all sequenced from one sample in a study of Ad26.COV2.S vaccination and SARS-CoV-2 variants. Method: immunoSEQ multiplex PCR; TCRdb's copy keeps in-frame clones and lacks some. The sample has under 550,000 clones; approximately 88% are singletons. The treatment is: roughly 18 received Ad26.COV2.S at low or high dose, single or two shots; about 5 received placebo; per-sample allocation not given. The investigators took samples on day 63 after the first vaccine or placebo injection. The material was peripheral blood, obtained in a trial of Ad26.COV2.S vaccine versus placebo. Source of these receptors: a person between 18 and 65 years old who received the Ad26.COV2.S COVID-19 vaccine or a placebo.

The rearrangement joins TRBV5-4 to TRBJ2-7, with TRBD1 matching over 11 bases. The CDR3 totals 15 residues. Per the germline V gene, CDR1 is SGHNT and CDR2 is YYREEE (reference sequence). Unmatched junction bases numbered 8, after V lost 4 bases and J lost 5 bases. CDR3 sequence: CASSPGTGGSNEQYF. CDR3 bases: TGTGCCAGCAGCCCGGGGACAGGGGGATCTAACGAGCAGTACTTC.

The rearrangement links TRBV7-2 to TRBJ1-5, with 7 positions matching TRBD1. Germline CDR1 SGHTA, CDR2 FQGNSA. The CDR3 runs to 15 residues. Germline trimming cut 4 bases from V and 6 bases from J; bases unmatched to any gene: 9. This CDR3 reads CASSSSTGLGQPQHF. The DNA of the CDR3 is TGTGCCAGCAGCTCTTCGACAGGGTTAGGTCAGCCCCAGCATTTT.

The J gene is TRBJ1-2, the V gene TRBV28, with D possibly matching TRBD1 (5 bases). The CDR3 spans 15 residues. V was shortened by 2 bases and J by 0 bases, with 10 bases between the two germline ends. Germline V gene data show CDR1 as MDHEN and CDR2 as SYDVKM. CDR3 sequence: CASSLMGGTNYGYTF. The CDR3 region has the DNA TGTGCCAGCAGTTTAATGGGGGGAACTAACTATGGCTACACCTTC.

The chain joins TRBV7-9 to TRBJ1-2; 10 positions match TRBD1. V gave up 5 bases and J gave up 6 bases; unmatched junction bases: 3. From germline, CDR1 is SEHNR and CDR2 FQNEAQ (reference sequence). The CDR3 runs to 13 residues. The CDR3 sequence: CASSRDRGDGYTF. DNA for the CDR3: TGTGCCAGCAGCCGGGACAGGGGCGATGGCTACACCTTC.

This chain joins TRBV12-5 and TRBJ2-1; no reliable D call. The ends were cut back, 0 bases at V and 10 bases at J, with 7 bases in the middle. The CDR3 length is 12 residues. Germline lookup yields CDR1 LGHNT and CDR2 FRNRAP. The DNA for the CDR3 is TGTGCTAGTGGTTTGGTAGGGCGGGAGCAGTTCTTC. It codes for CASGLVGREQFF.

The chain recombines TRBV6-5 with TRBJ2-7; 7 positions agree with TRBD1. Germline values: CDR1 MNHEY, CDR2 SVGAGI. The V and J ends lost 8 bases and 3 bases, in that order; junction bases with no gene match: 4. The CDR3 runs to 12 residues. The chain's CDR3 is CASGTVVYEQYF. Here the CDR3 DNA reads TGTGCCAGCGGGACAGTCGTCTACGAGCAGTACTTC.

The chain joins TRBV4-3 to TRBJ2-2; tentatively, D is TRBD1 or TRBD2 (6 bases each). This CDR3 region has 18 residues. The germline CDR1 and CDR2 sequences are LGHNA and YSLEER. V was pared by 0 bases and J by 0 bases, with 14 bases between. The CDR3 DNA sequence: TGCGCCAGCAGCCAAGAGGTGGGGGCGGGAACGAACACCGGGGAGCTGTTTTTT. This encodes CASSQEVGAGTNTGELFF.

The rearrangement joins TRBV4-3 to TRBJ2-5; no definite D call. The CDR3 consists of 15 residues. In germline, CDR1 is LGHNA, CDR2 YSLEER. V was cut by 0 bases and J by 4 bases, with 12 bases left in between. CDR3 DNA sequence: TGCGCCAGCAGCCAAGAAATGAGGCCCGGAGAGACCCAGTACTTC. The encoded protein is CASSQEMRPGETQYF.

The table lists this clone with a count of one. The rearrangement joins TRBV14 to TRBJ1-1; D unresolved. The germline CDR1 and CDR2 sequences are SGHDN and FVKESK. V dropped 1 base and J dropped 4 bases, with 1 base sitting between them. The CDR3 length is 11 residues. CDR3 in amino acids: CASSQGTEAFF. The CDR3 region has the DNA TGTGCCAGCAGCCAAGGCACTGAAGCTTTCTTT.

This clone was recorded only once. The chain combines TRBV28 with TRBJ2-6, with 10 positions matching TRBD1. The V and J ends lost 5 bases and 2 bases, in that order; junction bases with no gene match: 9. The CDR3 runs 18 residues. The germline V gene has CDR1 MDHEN and CDR2 SYDVKM. CDR3 amino acids: CASSPKLGQGPGANVLTF. CDR3 DNA: TGTGCCAGCAGTCCCAAGTTGGGACAGGGGCCTGGGGCCAACGTCCTGACTTTC.

This rearrangement joins TRBV7-2 to TRBJ1-6; D not resolved. CDR1 and CDR2 from the germline V gene are SGHTA and FQGNSA. Deletions cut 4 bases from V and 6 bases from J, with 13 bases between. The CDR3 is made up of 15 amino acids. The CDR3 reads CASSSIDGSNSPLHF. Here the CDR3 DNA reads TGTGCCAGCAGCTCCATCGACGGAAGTAATTCACCCCTCCACTTT.

The genes are TRBV6-5 and TRBJ2-1, with TRBD2 identical over 13 bases. Germline trimming cut 8 bases from V and 4 bases from J; bases unmatched to any gene: 2. Per the germline V gene, CDR1 is MNHEY and CDR2 is SVGAGI. CDR3 length equals 14 residues. CDR3 region: CASQTSGGYNEQFF. The CDR3 region has the DNA TGTGCCAGCCAGACTAGCGGGGGGTACAATGAGCAGTTCTTC.

V is TRBV5-6 and J is TRBJ2-2; 8 nucleotides agree with TRBD1. Germline CDR1 SGHDT, CDR2 YYEEEE. The CDR3 extends over 13 amino acids. The V and J ends lost 7 bases and 6 bases, in that order; junction bases with no gene match: 5. The CDR3 DNA sequence: TGTGCCAGCGCGACAGGGGCCCCCGGGGAGCTGTTTTTT. Translated, it gives CASATGAPGELFF.